Many counts were recorded for the clone carrying this TCR beta chain. The CDR3 covers 14 residues. The germline V and J ends were trimmed by 7 bases and 0 bases, with 10 bases remaining between them. Looked up from germline, CDR1 is MNHEY and CDR2 is SMNVEV (reference sequence). The record originates from a study of regulatory T cells in long-lasting Graves disease. Indicated time point: newly diagnosed GD, antithyroid drugs for less than 3 months. PBMC RNA was the source of the TCR library. Combining iRepertoire HTBI primers with Arm-PCR of CDR3 regions, the authors built TCR beta libraries. TCRdb reprocessed the multiplex PCR reads with MiXCR, giving one entry per CDR3 protein. The sample lists about 620,000 distinct CDR3 sequences, roughly 15% occurring once. A further study also used this sample, focusing on T cells in Graves' hyperthyroidism and ophthalmopathy.

The specimen was peripheral blood mononuclear cells (PBMCs), collected at new diagnosis, from a patient treated with antithyroid drugs. The rearrangement links TRBV27 to TRBJ2-4, with D unclear. The source is a woman younger than 45 with Graves disease. Here the CDR3 DNA reads TGTGCCAGCACCACCCAGGCAGCCAAAAACATTCAGTACTTC. Protein product: CASTTQAAKNIQYF.